Presented here are 21 T cell receptor beta chains from one specimen sequenced in a study of blood T cell repertoires in COVID-19 (TCRdb year 2020). Libraries were made using the immunoSEQ multiplex PCR assay. This is the immuneACCESS table as TCRdb keeps it, with only in-frame sequences that have V and J called. A part of the clones is gone; compared with another copy, unresolved V genes explain less than half, and the rest is unexplained. The sample contains around 260,000 clones, approximately 90% of them found a single time. The ten largest clonotypes hold 0.75% to 0.9% of the sample. The material sequenced was peripheral blood. All receptors come from a man aged 25 to 40 with acute or convalescent COVID-19.

A note on this clone: Other nucleotide sequences from this sample produce the same CDR3. V gene TRBV7-3 combines with J gene TRBJ2-6; perhaps TRBD1 as D (5 bases). Trimming stripped 3 bases from V and 2 bases from J, with 5 bases between. Looked up from germline, CDR1 is SGHTA and CDR2 is FQGTGA. The CDR3 is 14 amino acids. CDR3 nucleotide sequence: TGTGCCAGCAGCTTGGGGCCTGGGGCCAACGTCCTGACTTTC. Its translation is CASSLGPGANVLTF.

The V call is TRBV6-7, the J call TRBJ1-6; 9 bases agree with TRBD1. Being an ORF, TRBV6-7 has a function that is uncertain. Unmatched junction bases numbered 15, after V lost 8 bases and J lost 7 bases. The CDR3 runs 17 residues. The CDR3: CASDLWDRAMVNSPLHF. DNA for the CDR3: TGTGCCAGCGACCTTTGGGACAGGGCAATGGTGAATTCACCCCTCCACTTT.

The chain employs TRBV29-1 and TRBJ1-2, with 10 bases that match TRBD1. This CDR3 is built from 13 residues. Germline loops: CDR1 SQVTM, CDR2 ANQGSEA. J gave up 8 bases and V 1 base, and 4 bases lay outside the gene matches. This CDR3 reads CSVEAVTGGGYTF. For the CDR3, the DNA is TGCAGCGTTGAAGCTGTGACAGGGGGCGGCTACACCTTC.

The chain is built from TRBV4-1 and TRBJ2-3; D unclear. V dropped 0 bases and J dropped 6 bases, with 10 bases sitting between them. CDR3 size: 14 residues. CDR1 and CDR2 from the germline V gene are MGHRA and YSYEKL. The CDR3 reads CASSQDQLRDTQYF. The CDR3 DNA reads as TGCGCCAGCAGCCAAGATCAACTGAGGGATACGCAGTATTTT.

The V call is TRBV15, the J call TRBJ2-5; D is perhaps TRBD1 (6 bases). The CDR3 covers 16 residues. Germline V gives CDR1 LNHNV, CDR2 YYDKDF (reference sequence). The V end was cut by 0 bases, the J end by 3 bases, with 14 bases between. The DNA of the CDR3 is TGTGCCACCAGCAGAGATCTCGGTACAGGGAAAGAGACCCAGTACTTC. Translating gives CATSRDLGTGKETQYF.

J is TRBJ1-2 and V is TRBV28; no clear D. The germline V and J ends were trimmed by 6 bases and 5 bases, with 13 bases remaining between them. The germline V gene has CDR1 MDHEN and CDR2 SYDVKM. The length of the CDR3 is 13 residues. This chain's CDR3 is CASRAPRLYGYTF. The DNA of the CDR3 is TGTGCCAGCAGAGCCCCCCGACTGTATGGCTACACCTTC.

J is TRBJ1-5 and V is TRBV28; D gene uncertain. Germline CDR1 and CDR2: MDHEN and SYDVKM. V lost 8 bases and J lost 5, with 10 bases in between. CDR3 length: 12 amino acids. The CDR3 is CASFRQDQPQHF. CDR3 DNA sequence: TGTGCCAGCTTTCGACAAGATCAGCCCCAGCATTTT. Using reference TRBV28 and TRBJ1-5 for the parts outside the CDR3, the full variable domain is DVKVTQSSRYLVKRTGEKVFLECVQDMDHENMFWYRQDPGLGLRLIYFSYDVKMKEKGDIPEGYSVSREKKERFSLILESASTNQTSMYLCASFRQDQPQHFGDGTRLSIL.

This clone was observed a single time. The gene calls are TRBV29-1 and TRBJ2-1; TRBD2 aligns across 15 bases. V lost 6 bases and J lost 1; bases outside the gene matches: 13. The CDR3 is 19 amino acids. The germline CDR1 and CDR2 sequences are SQVTM and ANQGSEA. This CDR3 reads CSVDSPGLAGGRSYNEQFF. In DNA form, the CDR3 reads TGCAGCGTGGACAGCCCGGGACTAGCGGGAGGTAGATCCTACAATGAGCAGTTCTTC.

V is TRBV5-1 and J is TRBJ2-1, with 10 bases lining up with TRBD1. V lost 1 base, J lost 4 bases, and 2 bases stayed unmatched. The CDR3 length is 15 residues. Germline V CDR1 and CDR2: SGHRS, YFSETQ. For the CDR3, the DNA is TGCGCCAGCAGCTTGAAGGGACAGGGGTACAATGAGCAGTTCTTC. Its protein product is CASSLKGQGYNEQFF.

This clone appeared a single time. The CDR3 coding sequence is TGTGCCAGCACCAACCACAGGGGGTCGGAAGGCTACACCTTC. Amino acids: CASTNHRGSEGYTF. V usage is TRBV27 and J usage is TRBJ1-2, with 8 bases fitting TRBD1. CDR3 size: 14 residues. The V and J ends lost 7 bases and 8 bases, in that order; junction bases with no gene match: 12. Germline V CDR1 and CDR2: MNHEY, SMNVEV (reference sequence).

The rearrangement links TRBV25-1 to TRBJ1-1; 7 bases are a match to TRBD1. The germline gives CDR1 MGHDK, CDR2 SYGVNS. The CDR3 covers 13 residues. The V gene end was trimmed by 8 bases and the J gene end by 1 base; junction bases not matched to a gene: 4. This CDR3 is CASQGQWNTEAFF. The CDR3 DNA reads TGTGCCAGCCAGGGACAGTGGAACACTGAAGCTTTCTTT.

This sequence joins TRBV3-1 (or the pseudogene TRBV3-2) and TRBJ2-3, with 9 bases that match TRBD1. This CDR3 has 15 residues. Germline CDR1 and CDR2: LGHDT and YNNKEL (reference sequence). After removal of 4 bases from V and 4 bases from J, the junction contained 6 bases not matched to a gene. The CDR3 DNA reads as TGTGCCAGCAGCCCTGTAGGGACAGGGTCAGATACGCAGTATTTT. Residues: CASSPVGTGSDTQYF.

The CDR3 here is CASSERSGGSWVQFF. The CDR3 nucleotides are TGCGCCAGCAGTGAGAGGTCAGGGGGCTCTTGGGTGCAGTTCTTC. The V gene is TRBV10-1, the J gene TRBJ2-1; TRBD1 agrees at 8 bases. CDR3 length: 15 residues. V was pared by 2 bases and J by 12 bases, with 12 bases of the junction left unmatched. Per germline, CDR1 WNHNN and CDR2 SYGVQD (reference sequence).

The chain has TRBV11-1 and TRBJ1-2, with 8 bases that match TRBD1. The CDR3 sequence is 13 residues long. With 5 bases clipped from V and 3 bases from J, the junction kept 2 bases outside the gene matches. Germline V gene lookup returns CDR1 SGHAT and CDR2 FQDESV (reference sequence). The CDR3 DNA reads as TGTGCCAGCAGCAGGACAGGGCACTATGGCTACACCTTC. The encoded protein is CASSRTGHYGYTF.

The genes are TRBV15 and TRBJ2-1; weak D call: TRBD2 (5 bases). V lost 0 bases and J 1 base, leaving 19 bases between the germline ends. Germline loops: CDR1 LNHNV, CDR2 YYDKDF (reference sequence). The CDR3 totals 19 residues. Here the CDR3 DNA reads TGTGCCACCAGCAGAGATTTCCCCCCCAGCGGACCTTCCTACAATGAGCAGTTCTTC. Translating gives CATSRDFPPSGPSYNEQFF.

The chain carries TRBV3-1 (or the pseudogene TRBV3-2) and TRBJ1-3; maybe TRBD1 (5 bases). Germline V gene lookup returns CDR1 LGHDT and CDR2 YNNKEL (reference sequence). The CDR3 is made up of 16 amino acids. Trimming pared 4 bases from V and 0 bases from J, leaving 13 bases between. The CDR3 DNA follows: TGTGCCAGCAGCCGCGGACGACAGATCTCTGGAAACACCATATATTTT. Protein: CASSRGRQISGNTIYF.

The chain links TRBV18 to TRBJ1-1; D is unclear. This CDR3 is built from 14 residues. Trimming took 4 bases from V and 0 from J, leaving 9 bases between them. Germline lookup yields CDR1 KGHSH and CDR2 LQKENI. In DNA form, the CDR3 reads TGTGCCAGCTCACGCACGCCGGTGAACACTGAAGCTTTCTTT. Protein product: CASSRTPVNTEAFF.

This chain links TRBV9 with TRBJ2-2, with a possible D match to TRBD2 (6 bases). Germline CDR1 and CDR2: SGDLS and YYNGEE. Trimming removed 1 base from V and 5 bases from J, with 15 bases in between. The CDR3 length is 16 residues. CDR3 nucleotide sequence: TGTGCCAGCAGCGTAACTAGCCCGAAGTCAACCGGGGAGCTGTTTTTT. Residues: CASSVTSPKSTGELFF. The complete variable domain, with remaining parts taken from reference TRBV9 and TRBJ2-2, reads DSGVTQTPKHLITATGQRVTLRCSPRSGDLSVYWYQQSLDQGLQFLIQYYNGEERAKGNILERFSAQQFPDLHSELNLSSLELGDSALYFCASSVTSPKSTGELFFGEGSRLTVL.

V usage is TRBV5-1 and J usage is TRBJ1-1; 9 nucleotides align to TRBD1. V trimming: 4 bases; J trimming: 7 bases; junction bases outside the gene matches: 5. The CDR3 covers 13 residues. CDR1 and CDR2 (germline): SGHRS, YFSETQ. CDR3 region: CASSPWTGVEAFF. CDR3 DNA: TGCGCCAGCAGCCCTTGGACAGGGGTTGAAGCTTTCTTT.

The rearrangement links TRBV15 to TRBJ2-1; possibly TRBD1 for D (5 bases). Trimming removed 5 bases from V and 3 bases from J, with 11 bases in between. The CDR3 runs to 14 residues. Germline V gene lookup returns CDR1 LNHNV and CDR2 YYDKDF (reference sequence). For the CDR3, the DNA is TGTGCCACCAGCCCGGGTGACAGCTACAATGAGCAGTTCTTC. Amino acids: CATSPGDSYNEQFF.

This sequence joins TRBV19 and TRBJ1-5; D gene unclear. The germline V gene encodes CDR1 LNHDA and CDR2 SQIVND (reference sequence). The length of the CDR3 is 13 residues. V lost 3 bases, J lost 6 bases, and 9 bases lay in between. In nucleotides, the CDR3 is TGTGCCAGTAGTATCACGGCGGGTCAGCCCCAGCATTTT. Translating it yields CASSITAGQPQHF.